This TCR beta chain was sequenced in a study of T cells in women clearing cervical HPV infection. On the study more broadly: Controls gave blood once infection was undetectable; cases at lesion identification. Only a few women had HLA typing results available. Overall study findings and caveats: CIN3+ cases had significantly higher TCR richness than controls; evenness did not differ.

Assay: immunoSEQ multiplex PCR; the TCRdb copy retains only in-frame clones and omits some. The table lists some 20,000 clones, with approximately 5.6% in the top ten. As for this clone: Its specificity is not known. The observed sequence ends 3 residues before the CDR3 terminus, with the missing tail filled in from the germline J gene.

V was clipped by 1 base and J by 5 bases; unmatched bases: 4. The CDR3 length is 15 residues. The germline V gene encodes CDR1 MDHEN and CDR2 SYDVKM. Dot-blot hybridization genotyped cervical HPV amplified with MY09/MY11 PCR. The rearrangement uses TRBV28 and TRBJ2-5, with TRBD2 identical over 10 bases. This TCR was sampled from a woman between 18 and 70 years old with a cervical HPV16 infection that either progressed to CIN3+ or cleared (not recorded which). Sequenced input: blood buffy coat. CDR3 DNA (partial): TGTGCCAGCAGTTTATCCAGCGGGGGGGTGGAGACC. Protein sequence: CASSLSSGGVET. In full, the CDR3 is CASSLSSGGVETQYF.